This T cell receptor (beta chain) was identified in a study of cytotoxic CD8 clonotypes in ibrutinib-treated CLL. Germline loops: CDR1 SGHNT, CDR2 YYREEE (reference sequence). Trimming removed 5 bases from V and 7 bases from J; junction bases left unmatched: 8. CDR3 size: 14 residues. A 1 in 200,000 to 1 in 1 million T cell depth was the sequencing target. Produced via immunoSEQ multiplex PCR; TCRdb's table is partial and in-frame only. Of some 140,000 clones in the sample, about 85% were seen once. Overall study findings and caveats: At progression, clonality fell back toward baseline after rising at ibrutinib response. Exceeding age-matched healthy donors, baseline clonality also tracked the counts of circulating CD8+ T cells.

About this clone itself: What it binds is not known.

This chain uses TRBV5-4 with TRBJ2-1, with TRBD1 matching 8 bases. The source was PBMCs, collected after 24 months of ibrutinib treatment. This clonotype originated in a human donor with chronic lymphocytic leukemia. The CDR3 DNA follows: TGTGCCAGCAGAGGAGGGACAGGATCGAATGAGCAGTTCTTC. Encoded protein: CASRGGTGSNEQFF.